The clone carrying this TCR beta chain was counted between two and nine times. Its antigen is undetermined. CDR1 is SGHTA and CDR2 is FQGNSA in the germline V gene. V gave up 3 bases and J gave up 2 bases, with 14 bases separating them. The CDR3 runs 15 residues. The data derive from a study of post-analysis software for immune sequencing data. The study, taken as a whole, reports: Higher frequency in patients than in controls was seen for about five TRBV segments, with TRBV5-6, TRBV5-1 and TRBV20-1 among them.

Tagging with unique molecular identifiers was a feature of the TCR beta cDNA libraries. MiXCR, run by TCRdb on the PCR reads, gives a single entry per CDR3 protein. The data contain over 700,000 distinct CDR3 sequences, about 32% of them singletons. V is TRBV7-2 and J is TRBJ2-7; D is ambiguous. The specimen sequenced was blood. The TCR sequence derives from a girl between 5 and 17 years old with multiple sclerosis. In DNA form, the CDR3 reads TGTGCCAGCAGCTTCCCCCTTACCGGTGCCTACGAGCAGTACTTC. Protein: CASSFPLTGAYEQYF.